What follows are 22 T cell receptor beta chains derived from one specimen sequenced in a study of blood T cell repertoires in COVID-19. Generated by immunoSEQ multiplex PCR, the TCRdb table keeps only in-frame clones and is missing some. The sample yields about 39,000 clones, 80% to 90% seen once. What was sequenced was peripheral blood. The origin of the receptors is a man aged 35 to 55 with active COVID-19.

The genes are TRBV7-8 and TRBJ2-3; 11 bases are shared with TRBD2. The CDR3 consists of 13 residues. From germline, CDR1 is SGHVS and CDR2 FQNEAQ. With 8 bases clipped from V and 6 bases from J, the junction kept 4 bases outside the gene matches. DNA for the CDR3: TGTGCCAGCGGGGTAGCGGGAGGGGATACGCAGTATTTT. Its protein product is CASGVAGGDTQYF.

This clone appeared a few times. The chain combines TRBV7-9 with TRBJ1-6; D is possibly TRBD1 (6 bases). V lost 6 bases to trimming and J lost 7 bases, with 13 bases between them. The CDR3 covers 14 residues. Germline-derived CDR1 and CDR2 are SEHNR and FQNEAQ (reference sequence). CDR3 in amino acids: CASSPRGGNSPLHF. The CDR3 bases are TGTGCCAGCAGTCCCAGGGGAGGGAATTCACCCCTCCACTTT. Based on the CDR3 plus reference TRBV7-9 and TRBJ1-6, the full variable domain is DTGVSQNPRHKITKRGQNVTFRCDPISEHNRLYWYRQTLGQGPEFLTYFQNEAQLEKSRLLSDRFSAERPKGSFSTLEIQRTEQGDSAMYLCASSPRGGNSPLHFGNGTRLTVT.

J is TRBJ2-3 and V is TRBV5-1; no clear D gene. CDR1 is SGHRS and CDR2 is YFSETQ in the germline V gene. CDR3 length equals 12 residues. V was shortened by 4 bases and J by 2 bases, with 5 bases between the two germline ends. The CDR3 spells CASSLSTDTQYF. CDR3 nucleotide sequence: TGCGCCAGCAGCCTTTCCACAGATACGCAGTATTTT.

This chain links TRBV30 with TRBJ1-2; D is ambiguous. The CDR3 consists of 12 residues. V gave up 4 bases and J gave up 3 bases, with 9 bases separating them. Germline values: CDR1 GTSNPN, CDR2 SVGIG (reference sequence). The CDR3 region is CAWKQFYYGYTF. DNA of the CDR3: TGTGCCTGGAAACAGTTCTACTATGGCTACACCTTC.

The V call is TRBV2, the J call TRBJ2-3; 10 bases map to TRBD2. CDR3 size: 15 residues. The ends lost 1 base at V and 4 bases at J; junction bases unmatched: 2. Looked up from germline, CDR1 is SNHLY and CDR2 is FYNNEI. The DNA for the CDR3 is TGTGCCAGCAGTGAAGAGCGGGAGGGCGCAGATACGCAGTATTTT. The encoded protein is CASSEEREGADTQYF.

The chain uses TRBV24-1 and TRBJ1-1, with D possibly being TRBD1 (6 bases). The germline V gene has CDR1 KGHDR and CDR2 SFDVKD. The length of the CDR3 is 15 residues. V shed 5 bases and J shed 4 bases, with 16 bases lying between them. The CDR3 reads CATSAKGGASTEAFF. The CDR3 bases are TGTGCCACCAGTGCCAAGGGGGGGGCGTCCACTGAAGCTTTCTTT.

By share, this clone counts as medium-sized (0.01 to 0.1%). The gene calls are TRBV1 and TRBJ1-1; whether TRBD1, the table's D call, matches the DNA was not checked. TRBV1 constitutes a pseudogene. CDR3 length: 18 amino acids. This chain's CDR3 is CTSSQAPRQGNMNTEAFF. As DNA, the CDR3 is TGCACCAGCAGCCAAGCCCCCCGACAGGGGAACATGAACACTGAAGCTTTCTTT.

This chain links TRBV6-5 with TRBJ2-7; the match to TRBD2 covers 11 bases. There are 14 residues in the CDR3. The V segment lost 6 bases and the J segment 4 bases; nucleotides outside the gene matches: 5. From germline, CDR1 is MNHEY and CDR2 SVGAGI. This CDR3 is CASSALAGEYEQYF. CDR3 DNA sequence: TGTGCCAGCAGCGCACTAGCGGGAGAGTACGAGCAGTACTTC.

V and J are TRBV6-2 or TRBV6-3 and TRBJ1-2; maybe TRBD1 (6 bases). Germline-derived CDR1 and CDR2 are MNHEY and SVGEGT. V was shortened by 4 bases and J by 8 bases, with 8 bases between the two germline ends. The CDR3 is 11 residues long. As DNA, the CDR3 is TGTGCCAGCAGTTTGGGACAAGGCTACACCTTC. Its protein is CASSLGQGYTF.

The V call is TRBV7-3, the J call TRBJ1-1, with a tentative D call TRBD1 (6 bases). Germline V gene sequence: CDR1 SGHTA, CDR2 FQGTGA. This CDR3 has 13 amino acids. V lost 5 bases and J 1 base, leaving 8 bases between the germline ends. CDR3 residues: CASSPTGNTEAFF. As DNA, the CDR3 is TGTGCCAGCAGCCCGACAGGGAACACTGAAGCTTTCTTT.

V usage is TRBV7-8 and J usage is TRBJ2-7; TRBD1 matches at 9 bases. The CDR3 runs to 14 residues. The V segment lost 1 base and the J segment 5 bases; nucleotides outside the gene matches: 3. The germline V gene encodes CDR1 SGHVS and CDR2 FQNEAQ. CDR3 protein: CASSLGTGVNEQYF. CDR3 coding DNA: TGTGCCAGCAGCTTAGGGACAGGGGTCAACGAGCAGTACTTC.

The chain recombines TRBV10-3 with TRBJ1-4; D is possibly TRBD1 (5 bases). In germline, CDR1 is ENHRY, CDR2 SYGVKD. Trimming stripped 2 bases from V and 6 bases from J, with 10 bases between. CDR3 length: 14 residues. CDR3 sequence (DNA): TGTGCCATCAGTGAGAGGGGAGGGGATGAAAAACTGTTTTTT. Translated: CAISERGGDEKLFF.

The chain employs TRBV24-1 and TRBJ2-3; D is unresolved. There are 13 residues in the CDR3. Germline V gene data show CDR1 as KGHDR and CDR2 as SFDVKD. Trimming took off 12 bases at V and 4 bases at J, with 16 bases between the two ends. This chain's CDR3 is CAHPGATSDTQYF. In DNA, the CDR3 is TGTGCCCACCCCGGCGCGACTTCAGATACGCAGTATTTT.

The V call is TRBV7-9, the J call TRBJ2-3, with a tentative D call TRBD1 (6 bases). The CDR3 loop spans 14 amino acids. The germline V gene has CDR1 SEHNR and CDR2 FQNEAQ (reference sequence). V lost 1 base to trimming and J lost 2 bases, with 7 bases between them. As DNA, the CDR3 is TGTGCCAGCAGCTTAGGACAGGCCACAGATACGCAGTATTTT. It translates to CASSLGQATDTQYF.

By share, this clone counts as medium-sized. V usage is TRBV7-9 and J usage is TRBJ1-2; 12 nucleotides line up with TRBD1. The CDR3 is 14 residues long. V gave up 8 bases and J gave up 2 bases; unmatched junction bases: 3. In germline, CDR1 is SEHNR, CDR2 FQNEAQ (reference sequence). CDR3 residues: CASSGTGGNYGYTF. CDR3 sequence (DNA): TGTGCCAGCTCCGGGACAGGGGGCAACTATGGCTACACCTTC.

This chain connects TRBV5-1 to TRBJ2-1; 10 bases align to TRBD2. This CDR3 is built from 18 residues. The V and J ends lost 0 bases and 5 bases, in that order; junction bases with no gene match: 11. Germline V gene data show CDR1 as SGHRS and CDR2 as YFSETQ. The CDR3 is CASSLAPAGLATNNEQFF. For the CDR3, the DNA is TGCGCCAGCAGCTTGGCCCCCGCGGGACTAGCGACAAACAATGAGCAGTTCTTC.

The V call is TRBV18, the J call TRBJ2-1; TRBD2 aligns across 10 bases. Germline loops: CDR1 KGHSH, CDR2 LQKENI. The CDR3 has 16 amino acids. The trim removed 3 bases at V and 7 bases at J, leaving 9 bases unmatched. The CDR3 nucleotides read TGTGCCAGCTCACCGGGTCTAGCGGGAGACGGGAATGAGCAGTTCTTC. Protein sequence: CASSPGLAGDGNEQFF.

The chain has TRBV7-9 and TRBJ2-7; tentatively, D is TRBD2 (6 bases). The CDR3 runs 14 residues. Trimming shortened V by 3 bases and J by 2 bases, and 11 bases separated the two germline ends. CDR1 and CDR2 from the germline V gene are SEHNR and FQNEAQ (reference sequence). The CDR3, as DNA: TGTGCCAGCAGCTTCGGGGGAGGCGCCTACGAGCAGTACTTC. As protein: CASSFGGGAYEQYF.

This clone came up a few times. The CDR3 DNA reads as TGTGCCAGCAGTGGAGGGGCTAGCGGGAGAGATATATACAATGAGCAGTTCTTC. Translated, it gives CASSGGASGRDIYNEQFF. The J gene is TRBJ2-1, the V gene TRBV6-1; 10 bases line up with TRBD2. Germline V gene sequence: CDR1 MNHNS, CDR2 SASEGT. This CDR3 comprises 18 residues. J was trimmed by 4 bases and V by 4 bases; bases with no gene match: 13.

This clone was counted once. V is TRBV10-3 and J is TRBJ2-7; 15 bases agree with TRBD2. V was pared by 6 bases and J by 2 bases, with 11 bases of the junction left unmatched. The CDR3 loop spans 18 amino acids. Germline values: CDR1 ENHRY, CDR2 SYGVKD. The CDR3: CAIREPGLAGGDAYEQYF. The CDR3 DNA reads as TGTGCCATCAGGGAGCCGGGACTAGCGGGAGGAGACGCCTACGAGCAGTACTTC.

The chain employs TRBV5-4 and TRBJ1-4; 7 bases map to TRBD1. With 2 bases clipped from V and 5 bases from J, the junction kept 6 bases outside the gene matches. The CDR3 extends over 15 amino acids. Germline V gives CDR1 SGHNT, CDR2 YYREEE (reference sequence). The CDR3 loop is CASSFSAGGNEKLFF. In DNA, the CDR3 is TGTGCCAGCAGCTTCTCAGCAGGGGGGAATGAAAAACTGTTTTTT. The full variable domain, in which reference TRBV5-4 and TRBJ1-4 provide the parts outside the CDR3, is ETGVTQSPTHLIKTRGQQVTLRCSSQSGHNTVSWYQQALGQGPQFIFQYYREEENGRGNFPPRFSGLQFPNYSSELNVNALELDDSALYLCASSFSAGGNEKLFFGSGTQLSVL.

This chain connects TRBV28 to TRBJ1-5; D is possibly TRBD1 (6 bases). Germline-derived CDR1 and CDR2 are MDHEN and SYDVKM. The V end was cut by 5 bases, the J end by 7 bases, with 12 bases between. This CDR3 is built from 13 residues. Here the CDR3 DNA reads TGTGCCAGCAGTGACACAGGGTTCCAGCCCCAGCATTTT. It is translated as CASSDTGFQPQHF.